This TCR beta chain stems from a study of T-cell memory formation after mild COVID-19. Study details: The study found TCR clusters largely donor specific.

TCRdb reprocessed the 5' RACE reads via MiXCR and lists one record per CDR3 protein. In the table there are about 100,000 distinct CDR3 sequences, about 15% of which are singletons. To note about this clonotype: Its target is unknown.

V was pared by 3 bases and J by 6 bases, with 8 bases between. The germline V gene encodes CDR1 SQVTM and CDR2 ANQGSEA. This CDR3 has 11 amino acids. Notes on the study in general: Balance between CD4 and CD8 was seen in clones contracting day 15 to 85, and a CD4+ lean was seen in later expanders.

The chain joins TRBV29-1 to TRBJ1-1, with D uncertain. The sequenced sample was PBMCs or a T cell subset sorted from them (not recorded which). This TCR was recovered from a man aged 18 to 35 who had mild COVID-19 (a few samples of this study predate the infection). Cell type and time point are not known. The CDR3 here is CSVDSGPEAFF. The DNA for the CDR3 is TGCAGCGTTGATAGCGGACCTGAAGCTTTCTTT.